These 12 T cell receptor beta chains were sequenced from one sample in a study of post-analysis software for immune sequencing data. Prepared TCR beta cDNA libraries contained unique molecular identifiers. Using its own MiXCR run on the PCR reads, TCRdb lists one record per CDR3 protein. The table shows over 150,000 distinct CDR3 sequences, with about 36% occurring only once. Specimen: blood, collected after autologous hematopoietic stem cell transplantation. The receptors were sampled from a girl aged 5 to 17 with multiple sclerosis.

This clonotype was observed a handful of times. The CDR3 sequence is CASSGGLAGGVGEQFF. The CDR3 DNA is TGTGCCAGCAGTGGCGGACTAGCGGGAGGGGTCGGTGAGCAGTTCTTC. J is TRBJ2-1 and V is TRBV27, with 15 bases fitting TRBD2. The CDR3 sequence is 16 residues long. Losses at the gene ends were 5 bases for V and 9 bases for J; bases not matched to a gene: 8. Germline CDR1 MNHEY, CDR2 SMNVEV (reference sequence).

The V call is TRBV20-1, the J call TRBJ2-7, with D possibly being TRBD1 (5 bases). The CDR3 has 13 residues. V lost 2 bases and J 2 bases, leaving 10 bases between the germline ends. CDR1 and CDR2 (germline): DFQATT, SNEGSKA (reference sequence). The chain's CDR3 is CSARQGPPYEQYF. Written as DNA, the CDR3 is TGCAGTGCTAGACAGGGTCCCCCCTACGAGCAGTACTTC.

This chain uses TRBV4-3 with TRBJ1-6; D might be TRBD1 (5 bases). The CDR3 runs 13 residues. Trimming took 1 base from V and 15 from J, leaving 13 bases between them. Germline V gives CDR1 LGHNA, CDR2 YSLEER. Written as DNA, the CDR3 is TGCGCCAGCAGCCAAGCAGGGACCCCAGGCCTCCACTTT. This sequence encodes CASSQAGTPGLHF.

This clonotype has just a few counts. This chain uses TRBV15 with TRBJ1-5; the D gene is possibly TRBD1 (6 bases). With 1 base removed from V and 8 bases from J, the gap between germline ends came to 15 bases. In germline, CDR1 is LNHNV, CDR2 YYDKDF (reference sequence). This CDR3 has 15 amino acids. This chain's CDR3 is CATSRGLGGTKPQHF. The DNA of the CDR3 is TGTGCCACCAGCAGAGGCTTAGGGGGAACGAAGCCCCAGCATTTT.

The chain combines TRBV6-1 with TRBJ2-3, with 9 bases fitting TRBD2. V was pared by 0 bases and J by 4 bases, with 8 bases of the junction left unmatched. CDR1 MNHNS and CDR2 SASEGT come from the germline V gene. This CDR3 is 17 amino acids long. DNA for the CDR3: TGTGCCAGCAGTGAAGCGCTAAAGCGGGAGGACCCAGATACGCAGTATTTT. It codes for CASSEALKREDPDTQYF.

This clonotype was picked up a small number of times. This chain connects TRBV5-1 to TRBJ2-7; 8 bases agree with TRBD2. Germline V gene data show CDR1 as SGHRS and CDR2 as YFSETQ. V lost 2 bases, J lost 4 bases, and 11 bases stayed unmatched. The CDR3 spans 16 residues. The CDR3 is CASSFLAGRFPYEQYF. As DNA, the CDR3 is TGCGCCAGCAGCTTCCTAGCGGGTAGGTTCCCTTACGAGCAGTACTTC.

This chain joins TRBV20-1 and TRBJ2-5, with a weak D call TRBD1 (6 bases). V dropped 7 bases and J dropped 0 bases, with 12 bases sitting between them. Germline lookup yields CDR1 DFQATT and CDR2 SNEGSKA (reference sequence). This CDR3 is 13 amino acids long. The CDR3 sequence: CSVEGGYQETQYF. The DNA of the CDR3 is TGCAGTGTTGAAGGGGGATACCAAGAGACCCAGTACTTC.

There are a few counts of this clonotype. The V gene is TRBV2, the J gene TRBJ2-7, with 9 bases matching TRBD1. The CDR3 runs 15 residues. V shed 7 bases, J shed 3 bases, and the junction held 10 bases outside the gene matches. Germline CDR1 reads SNHLY; CDR2 reads FYNNEI. CDR3 coding DNA: TGTGCCAGCACCGACTCCGGGACAGGGTTCTACGAGCAGTACTTC. This translates into CASTDSGTGFYEQYF.

As to this clonotype: Germline and junction disagree at one end, which may indicate a read error. The genes are TRBV7-3 and TRBJ2-1, with D possibly TRBD1 on 6 matching bases. This CDR3 has 13 residues. Germline assignment: CDR1 SGHTA and CDR2 FQGTGA. The chain's CDR3 is CASSPTTGSERFF. CDR3 nucleotide sequence: TGTGCCAGCAGCCCGACGACAGGCAGTGAGCGGTTCTTC.

About this clonotype: This may come from a read error, since a much larger clone is one base off. This chain connects TRBV6-5 to TRBJ1-2; D unresolved. Germline CDR1 is MNHEY and CDR2 is SVGAGI. The CDR3 is made up of 13 amino acids. CDR3 in DNA: TGTGCCAGCAGGTACTCTGGCCTCTCGAGCTACACCTTC. Its protein is CASRYSGLSSYTF.

V and J are TRBV27 and TRBJ2-7, with D possibly matching TRBD1 (5 bases). This CDR3 is built from 11 residues. The germline V gene has CDR1 MNHEY and CDR2 SMNVEV (reference sequence). V was cut by 9 bases and J by 2 bases, with 8 bases left in between. The CDR3 coding sequence is TGTGCCAGAGACAGCCCCTACGAGCAGTACTTC. Translation gives CARDSPYEQYF.

The V gene is TRBV7-6, the J gene TRBJ2-3; D call uncertain. Germline CDR1 SGHVS, CDR2 FNYEAQ. V lost 5 bases and J 6 bases, leaving 21 bases between the germline ends. The CDR3 has 16 amino acids. The CDR3 nucleotides are TGTGCCAGCAGCCCAATGTTGCAGTCTAATGGGGATACGCAGTATTTT. Protein: CASSPMLQSNGDTQYF.